Listed here is a single T cell receptor (beta chain). Antigen unknown. These data are taken from a study of CD4 T cells in relation to SARS-CoV-2 and coronaviruses. Points from the study as a whole: This crossreactivity analysis covered spike protein alone, no other viral proteins. Pre-pandemic and post-infection samples never came from the same donor.

The CDR3 loop spans 13 amino acids. Germline CDR1 KGHSH, CDR2 LQKENI. The ends lost 6 bases at V and 6 bases at J; junction bases unmatched: 6. CD4+ T cells from unexposed donors were obtained before the COVID-19 pandemic (2011-2018). Deep TCR-beta sequencing used DNA from uncultured naive and memory CD4+ T cells. Clones were sequenced by immunoSEQ multiplex PCR, and TCRdb holds only the in-frame ones, with some missing. Here the sample spans about 59,000 clones, about nine tenths being singletons. Source material: memory CD4+ T cells from PBMCs. V and J are TRBV18 and TRBJ2-3, with 7 bases matching TRBD1. The receptor was isolated from a human donor in good health. The CDR3 loop is CASSPSQGDTQYF. For the CDR3, the DNA is TGTGCCAGCTCCCCCTCACAGGGGGATACGCAGTATTTT.